Detailed here is one TCR beta chain. What it recognizes is unknown. These data belong to a study of a mutant IDH1 vaccine in newly diagnosed glioma. Findings and limits, study-wide: Evidence of vaccine-induced immune responses was documented in approximately 93% of patients.

Stated time point: baseline, week 1 (first vaccination visit). As for treatment: pre-vaccination baseline after standard-of-care therapy. The data were produced by immunoSEQ multiplex PCR, yet TCRdb's version contains in-frame clones alone and is incomplete. The sample has approximately 20,000 clones; approximately 85% are singletons. The CDR3 is 13 residues long. CDR1 and CDR2 (germline): SQVTM, ANQGSEA. After removal of 4 bases from V and 8 bases from J, the junction contained 7 bases not matched to a gene. The source material was PBMCs, sampled from a glioma patient treated with radiotherapy, temozolomide or both. This TCR came from a man between 35 and 55 years old with glioma. The chain uses TRBV29-1 and TRBJ1-4, with 7 bases that match TRBD1. CDR3: CSVGGGAGEKLFF. In DNA form, the CDR3 reads TGCAGCGTTGGAGGGGGCGCAGGGGAAAAACTGTTTTTT.